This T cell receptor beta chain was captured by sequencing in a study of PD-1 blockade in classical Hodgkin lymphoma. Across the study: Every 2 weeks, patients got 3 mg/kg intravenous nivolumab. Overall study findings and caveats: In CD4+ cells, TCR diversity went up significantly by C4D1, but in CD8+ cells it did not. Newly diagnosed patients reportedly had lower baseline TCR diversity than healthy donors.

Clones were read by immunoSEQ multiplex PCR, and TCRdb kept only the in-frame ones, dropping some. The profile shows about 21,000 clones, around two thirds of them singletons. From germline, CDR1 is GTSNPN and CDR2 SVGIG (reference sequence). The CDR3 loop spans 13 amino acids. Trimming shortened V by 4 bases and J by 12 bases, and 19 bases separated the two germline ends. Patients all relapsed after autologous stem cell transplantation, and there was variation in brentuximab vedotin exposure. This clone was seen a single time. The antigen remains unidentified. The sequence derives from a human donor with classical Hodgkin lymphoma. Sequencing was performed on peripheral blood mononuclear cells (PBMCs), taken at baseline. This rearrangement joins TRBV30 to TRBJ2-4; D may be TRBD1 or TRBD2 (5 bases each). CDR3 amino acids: CAWNLWNGGDQYF. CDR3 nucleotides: TGTGCCTGGAACTTGTGGAATGGGGGAGATCAGTACTTC.